The T cell receptor (beta chain) under discussion was sequenced for a study of CD8+CD57+ T cells in acquired aplastic anemia. Across the study: The DNA of sorted CD4+ and CD8+ cells averaged around 3.2 ug. For CD4+ cells, healthy donors had an average of about 10.8 million reads.

Regarding the study as a whole: No significant patient-versus-control difference appeared in CD8+ Simpson's diversity. Comparison of patients with controls identified about 27 shared CD8+ CDR3 sequences.

Profiles of TCR beta VDJ and CDR3 were generated from a genomic DNA template. TCRdb passed the reads through MiXCR, listing each CDR3 protein once. The repertoire holds 100,000 to 120,000 distinct CDR3 sequences, with about half as singletons. This clonotype was seen repeatedly, ten times or more. No antigen is known for it. This TCR derives from a human donor in good health, serving as a control. The specimen was sorted CD4+, CD8+, or CD8+CD57+ T cells (not recorded which) from PBMCs.

As DNA, the CDR3 is TGTGCCTCAGGCGGGACGTCTGCAACTAATGAAAAACTGTTTTTT. It specifies CASGGTSATNEKLFF. This chain connects TRBV7-9 to TRBJ1-4; D possibly corresponds to TRBD1 (5 bases). With 11 bases removed from V and 0 bases from J, the gap between germline ends came to 16 bases. The CDR3 contains 15 residues. Germline CDR1 and CDR2: SEHNR and FQNEAQ (reference sequence).